The clone carrying this T cell receptor beta chain was picked up many times. This record belongs to a study of glioma-infiltrating T cells. The germline CDR1 and CDR2 sequences are LNHDA and SQIVND (reference sequence). The CDR3 spans 16 residues. Trimming stripped 0 bases from V and 4 bases from J, with 10 bases between. TCR alpha and beta CDR3 regions were amplified from RNA using iRepertoire nested multiplex PCR. TCRdb processed the multiplex PCR reads anew with MiXCR; each CDR3 protein has one entry. The data show 90,000 to 100,000 distinct CDR3 sequences, roughly 40% seen once. This receptor was taken from a human donor with low-grade glioma or glioblastoma, undergoing nonglioma brain surgery, or in good health (not recorded which). The rearrangement joins TRBV19 to TRBJ2-6, with D perhaps TRBD1 or TRBD2 (5 bases each). The sequencing input was glioma tissue, nonneoplastic brain tissue, or PBMCs (not recorded which). The CDR3 DNA sequence: TGTGCCAGTAGTATAGATGGGGGTGCCGGGGCCAACGTCCTGACTTTC. This gives the protein CASSIDGGAGANVLTF. The whole variable domain, remainder taken from reference TRBV19 and TRBJ2-6, is DGGITQSPKYLFRKEGQNVTLSCEQNLNHDAMYWYRQDPGQGLRLIYYSQIVNDFQKGDIAEGYSVSREKKESFPLTVTSAQKNPTAFYLCASSIDGGAGANVLTFGAGSRLTVL.